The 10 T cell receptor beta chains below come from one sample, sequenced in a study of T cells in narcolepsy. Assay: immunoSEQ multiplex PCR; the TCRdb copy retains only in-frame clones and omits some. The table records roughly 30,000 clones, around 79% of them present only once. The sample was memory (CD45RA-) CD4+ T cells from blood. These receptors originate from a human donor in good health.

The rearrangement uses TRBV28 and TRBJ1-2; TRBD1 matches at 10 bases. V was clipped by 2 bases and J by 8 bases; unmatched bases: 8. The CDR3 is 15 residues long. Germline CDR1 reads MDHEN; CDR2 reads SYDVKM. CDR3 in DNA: TGTGCCAGCAGTTTACTTCCGGGACAGGGGAACGGCTACACCTTC. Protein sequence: CASSLLPGQGNGYTF.

This CDR3 reads CASSPRGTSSYNEQFF. The CDR3 DNA sequence: TGTGCCAGTAGCCCTCGCGGGACGAGCTCCTACAATGAGCAGTTCTTC. The chain uses TRBV19 and TRBJ2-1, with a weak D call TRBD2 (6 bases). Between the trimmed V and J ends, which lost 6 bases and 0 bases, there was a span of 15 bases. Germline-derived CDR1 and CDR2 are LNHDA and SQIVND (reference sequence). This CDR3 has 16 residues.

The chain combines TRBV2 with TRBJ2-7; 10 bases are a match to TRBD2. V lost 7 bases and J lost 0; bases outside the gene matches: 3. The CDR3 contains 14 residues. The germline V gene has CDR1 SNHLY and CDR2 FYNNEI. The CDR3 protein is CASKSSGSSYEQYF. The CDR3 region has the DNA TGTGCCAGCAAATCTAGCGGGAGCTCCTACGAGCAGTACTTC. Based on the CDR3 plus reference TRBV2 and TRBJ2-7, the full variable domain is EPEVTQTPSHQVTQMGQEVILRCVPISNHLYFYWYRQILGQKVEFLVSFYNNEISEKSEIFDDQFSVERPDGSNFTLKIRSTKLEDSAMYFCASKSSGSSYEQYFGPGTRLTVT.

This CDR3 is CASSEDWENTEAFF. In nucleotides, the CDR3 is TGTGCCAGCAGCGAGGACTGGGAGAACACTGAAGCTTTCTTT. This chain links TRBV7-2 with TRBJ1-1, with D hard to call. Germline loops: CDR1 SGHTA, CDR2 FQGNSA. The V end lost 5 bases, the J end lost 1 base, and 11 bases lay between the germline ends. The CDR3 has 14 amino acids.

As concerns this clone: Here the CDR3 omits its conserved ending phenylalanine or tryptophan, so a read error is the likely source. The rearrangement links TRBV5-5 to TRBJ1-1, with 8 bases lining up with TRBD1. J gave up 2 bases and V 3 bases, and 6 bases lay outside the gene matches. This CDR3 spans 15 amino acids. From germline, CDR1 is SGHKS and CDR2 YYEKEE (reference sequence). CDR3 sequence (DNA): TGTGCCAGCAGCTGGACAGGGCTCCTAAACACTGAAGCTTTCCTT. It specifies CASSWTGLLNTEAFL.

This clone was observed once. The CDR3 DNA reads as TGTGCCAGCAGCTTGGTTAGCGCAGATACGCAGTATTTT. As protein: CASSLVSADTQYF. The chain joins TRBV5-4 to TRBJ2-3; D may be TRBD2 (5 bases). The V and J ends lost 0 bases and 4 bases respectively, with 6 bases between them. The CDR3 has 13 residues. The germline gives CDR1 SGHNT, CDR2 YYREEE (reference sequence).

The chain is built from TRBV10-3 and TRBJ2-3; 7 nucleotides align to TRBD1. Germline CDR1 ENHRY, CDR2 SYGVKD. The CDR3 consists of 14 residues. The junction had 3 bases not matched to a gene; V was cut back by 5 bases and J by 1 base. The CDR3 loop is CAISSTGGTDTQYF. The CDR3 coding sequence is TGTGCCATCAGTTCCACAGGGGGCACAGATACGCAGTATTTT.

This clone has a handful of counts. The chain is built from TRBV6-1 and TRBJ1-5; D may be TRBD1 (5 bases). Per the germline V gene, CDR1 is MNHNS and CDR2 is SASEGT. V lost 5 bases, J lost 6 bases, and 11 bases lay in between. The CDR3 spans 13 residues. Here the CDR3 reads CASSFQGGQPQHF. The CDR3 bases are TGTGCCAGCAGTTTCCAGGGCGGTCAGCCCCAGCATTTT.

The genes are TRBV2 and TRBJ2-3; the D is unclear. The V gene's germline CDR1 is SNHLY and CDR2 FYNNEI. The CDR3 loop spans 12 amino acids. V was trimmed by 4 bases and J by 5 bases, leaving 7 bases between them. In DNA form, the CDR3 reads TGTGCCAGCAGTGCCCTAGGAGATACGCAGTATTTT. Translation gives CASSALGDTQYF.

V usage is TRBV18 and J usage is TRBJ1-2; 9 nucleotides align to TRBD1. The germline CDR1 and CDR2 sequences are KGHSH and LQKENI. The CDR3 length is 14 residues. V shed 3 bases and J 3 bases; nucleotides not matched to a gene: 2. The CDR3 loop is CASSPDRGDYGYTF. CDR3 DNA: TGTGCCAGCTCACCTGACAGGGGGGACTATGGCTACACCTTC.